The clone carrying this T cell receptor (beta chain) was detected only once. Other DNA sequences within the sample encode an identical CDR3. In the original workflow: Reference gene primer amplification in the assay estimated nucleated cell counts. Clones were sequenced by immunoSEQ multiplex PCR, and TCRdb holds only the in-frame ones, with some missing. Clone size and the V and J calls come from that table; the DNA yielded D and trimming. In the table there are over 150,000 clones, about 89% of which are singletons. This CDR3 region has 13 residues. Germline V gene lookup returns CDR1 WNHNN and CDR2 SYGVQD (reference sequence). The V end lost 2 bases, the J end lost 4 bases, and 5 bases lay between the germline ends. This specimen belongs to a study of blood T cell repertoires in COVID-19. Background on the study: Samples came from the United States, Italy and Spain, spanning acute and convalescent COVID-19. T cells, B-cell-depleted T cells, or PBMCs provided the cDNA or gDNA that served as material.

This chain connects TRBV10-1 to TRBJ2-2; D remains ambiguous. Sequenced: peripheral blood. This receptor was identified in a man between 45 and 60 years old with acute or convalescent COVID-19. As DNA, the CDR3 is TGCGCCAGCAGTGAGGGCGGCACCGGGGAGCTGTTTTTT. Its protein is CASSEGGTGELFF.